These 25 T cell receptor beta chains originate from one sample sequenced in a study of T and B cells in COVID-19 patients. BIOMED2 TRB-A/B primer pools were used in multiplex TRB PCR. TCRdb reprocessed the multiplex PCR reads via MiXCR and lists one record per CDR3 protein. This table has some 6,000 distinct CDR3 sequences, roughly a quarter appearing once. TRB was amplified from around 250-500 ng of blood genomic DNA. Sequencing input: blood. These receptors were taken from a human donor with active COVID-19.

Details on this clonotype: Being one base from a much bigger clone, this may be a read error. This chain connects TRBV6-5 to TRBJ1-1, with D uncertain. CDR1 MNHEY and CDR2 SVGAGI come from the germline V gene. The length of the CDR3 is 11 residues. The CDR3 reads CASKRNSEAFF. CDR3 in DNA: TGTGCCAGCAAACGGAACTCTGAAGCTTTCTTT.

V usage is TRBV6-5 and J usage is TRBJ2-3; 7 bases are a match to TRBD1. The CDR3 has 11 residues. The V gene end was trimmed by 9 bases and the J gene end by 11 bases; junction bases not matched to a gene: 8. CDR1 is MNHEY, CDR2 SVGAGI, per germline. CDR3 DNA sequence: TGTGCCAGTCAGTCGACAGGGAGGCAGTATTTT. It encodes CASQSTGRQYF.

Sample share makes this clonotype medium-sized. The chain combines TRBV5-4 with TRBJ2-7, with 13 bases aligning to TRBD2. Germline CDR1 reads SGHNT; CDR2 reads YYREEE (reference sequence). The CDR3 is made up of 18 amino acids. V trimming: 4 bases; J trimming: 2 bases; junction bases outside the gene matches: 12. The CDR3: CASSPTPSGLAGAYEQYF. CDR3 in DNA: TGTGCCAGCAGCCCTACCCCTTCTGGACTAGCGGGGGCCTACGAGCAGTACTTC.

This clonotype was observed a handful of times. This CDR3 reads CASSVSGSTEAFF. CDR3 nucleotide sequence: TGCGCCAGCAGCGTCTCCGGGAGCACTGAAGCTTTCTTT. The chain combines TRBV5-1 with TRBJ1-1, with no clear D. Trimming left V 4 bases short and J 4 bases short, with 11 bases between. The CDR3 totals 13 residues. The germline gives CDR1 SGHRS, CDR2 YFSETQ.

The count of this clonotype is one. The rearrangement uses TRBV6-5 and TRBJ2-7; D unclear. The V end was cut by 5 bases, the J end by 0 bases, with 11 bases between. The CDR3 has 14 residues. CDR1 and CDR2 (germline): MNHEY, SVGAGI. CDR3 region: CASSPIGYSYEQYF. The DNA of the CDR3 is TGTGCCAGCAGTCCCATAGGGTACTCCTACGAGCAGTACTTC.

This clonotype was detected only a few times. The CDR3 nucleotides are TGTGCCAGCAGCCCCGTGGCGGGGGGCACAGATACGCAGTATTTT. It translates to CASSPVAGGTDTQYF. This chain connects TRBV5-6 to TRBJ2-3; TRBD2 aligns across 7 bases. Germline CDR1 reads SGHDT; CDR2 reads YYEEEE. This CDR3 is built from 15 residues. Trimming removed 4 bases from V and 1 base from J; junction bases left unmatched: 6.

Sample share makes this clonotype medium-sized. The rearrangement links TRBV19 to TRBJ1-1; possible D gene TRBD1, 5 bases. From germline, CDR1 is LNHDA and CDR2 SQIVND (reference sequence). Trimming left V 0 bases short and J 0 bases short, with 11 bases between. The CDR3 length is 16 residues. CDR3 sequence reads: CASSIEGTYLNTEAFF. In DNA form, the CDR3 reads TGTGCCAGTAGTATAGAAGGGACGTACCTGAACACTGAAGCTTTCTTT. The full variable domain, with the rest looked up from reference TRBV19 and TRBJ1-1, is DGGITQSPKYLFRKEGQNVTLSCEQNLNHDAMYWYRQDPGQGLRLIYYSQIVNDFQKGDIAEGYSVSREKKESFPLTVTSAQKNPTAFYLCASSIEGTYLNTEAFFGQGTRLTVV.

This clonotype was detected only once. The gene calls are TRBV5-1 and TRBJ1-2; perhaps TRBD1 as D (6 bases). The ends were cut back, 4 bases at V and 3 bases at J, with 22 bases in the middle. CDR3 length: 17 residues. Germline assignment: CDR1 SGHRS and CDR2 YFSETQ. CDR3 protein: CASSENPGGPDHYGYTF. The DNA for the CDR3 is TGCGCCAGCAGCGAAAATCCCGGGGGCCCCGACCACTATGGCTACACCTTC.

Judged by abundance, this clonotype is medium-sized. CDR3 DNA: TGTGCCACCAGCAGGGAGGGACAGGGTCTCTACGAGCAGTACTTC. This sequence encodes CATSREGQGLYEQYF. The rearrangement links TRBV15 to TRBJ2-7; 9 bases agree with TRBD1. The germline V gene has CDR1 LNHNV and CDR2 YYDKDF (reference sequence). V was clipped by 3 bases and J by 3 bases; unmatched bases: 6. The CDR3 length is 15 residues.

Ten or more counts support this clonotype. The chain couples TRBV5-6 to TRBJ2-5; 8 bases line up with TRBD1. CDR3 length: 17 amino acids. Per the germline V gene, CDR1 is SGHDT and CDR2 is YYEEEE. Unmatched junction bases numbered 12, after V lost 4 bases and J lost 1 base. CDR3 nucleotides: TGTGCCAGCAGCGGATTCAGGGGGCCGTACATCCAAGAGACCCAGTACTTC. It encodes CASSGFRGPYIQETQYF.

This clonotype was seen at least ten times. The rearrangement uses TRBV18 and TRBJ1-3; no clear D. The V end lost 3 bases, the J end lost 3 bases, and 12 bases lay between the germline ends. CDR1 KGHSH and CDR2 LQKENI come from the germline V gene. The CDR3 runs to 15 residues. Written as DNA, the CDR3 is TGTGCCAGCTCACCGGGCAGGACGGATGGAAACACCATATATTTT. Translated: CASSPGRTDGNTIYF.

This clonotype ranks as medium-sized. V gene TRBV19 combines with J gene TRBJ1-2; D unclear. Germline-derived CDR1 and CDR2 are LNHDA and SQIVND (reference sequence). V was cut by 2 bases and J by 5 bases, with 15 bases left in between. The CDR3 totals 15 residues. The CDR3 DNA is TGTGCCAGTAGTATATATCCCGAGCCACTTTATGGCTACACCTTC. Translated, it gives CASSIYPEPLYGYTF. Full variable domain (missing parts from reference TRBV19 and TRBJ1-2): DGGITQSPKYLFRKEGQNVTLSCEQNLNHDAMYWYRQDPGQGLRLIYYSQIVNDFQKGDIAEGYSVSREKKESFPLTVTSAQKNPTAFYLCASSIYPEPLYGYTFGSGTRLTVV.

This clonotype was observed a single time. The V and J genes are TRBV28 and TRBJ2-7; D perhaps matches TRBD1 (6 bases). Germline V gene sequence: CDR1 MDHEN, CDR2 SYDVKM. The V end was cut by 3 bases, the J end by 6 bases, with 15 bases between. CDR3 length: 14 amino acids. This CDR3 is CASSFLQGLSEQYF. In nucleotides, the CDR3 is TGTGCCAGCAGTTTTTTGCAGGGGTTAAGCGAGCAGTACTTC.

This clonotype qualifies as medium-sized. The CDR3 protein is CASRDGGAGNQPQHF. The CDR3 DNA follows: TGTGCCAGTAGGGATGGAGGGGCGGGCAATCAGCCCCAGCATTTT. The chain joins TRBV19 to TRBJ1-5; perhaps TRBD1 as D (5 bases). Trimming stripped 6 bases from V and 2 bases from J, with 14 bases between. Looked up from germline, CDR1 is LNHDA and CDR2 is SQIVND (reference sequence). The CDR3 spans 15 residues.

By sample share, this clonotype is medium-sized. The CDR3 spells CASSESGVGSPLHF. Written as DNA, the CDR3 is TGTGCCAGCAGCGAATCAGGGGTAGGGTCACCCCTCCACTTT. The rearrangement links TRBV12-3 or TRBV12-4 to TRBJ1-6; tentatively, D is TRBD1 (6 bases). CDR3 size: 14 residues. V dropped 6 bases and J dropped 10 bases, with 16 bases sitting between them.

The table lists this clonotype with many counts. The rearrangement links TRBV12-3 or TRBV12-4 to TRBJ1-2, with TRBD1 matching over 8 bases. The CDR3 runs to 15 residues. J gave up 6 bases and V 2 bases, and 8 bases lay outside the gene matches. Here the CDR3 reads CASSLLTGGIDGYTF. DNA of the CDR3: TGTGCCAGCAGTTTACTTACAGGGGGGATTGATGGCTACACCTTC.

This clonotype has ten or more counts. The rearrangement links TRBV6-5 to TRBJ1-6; possibly TRBD1 for D (6 bases). Germline V lookup: CDR1 MNHEY, CDR2 SVGAGI. Trimming stripped 0 bases from V and 5 bases from J, with 11 bases between. This CDR3 has 16 amino acids. CDR3 in amino acids: CASSYSQTGNNSPLHF. The CDR3 DNA follows: TGTGCCAGCAGTTACTCCCAGACAGGAAATAATTCACCCCTCCACTTT.

This clonotype was picked up many times. J is TRBJ1-4 and V is TRBV18; TRBD1 might be the D (6 bases). With 8 bases removed from V and 7 bases from J, the gap between germline ends came to 17 bases. Germline CDR1 reads KGHSH; CDR2 reads LQKENI. The length of the CDR3 is 14 residues. The CDR3: CASASGGQGEKLFF. As DNA, the CDR3 is TGTGCCAGCGCCTCGGGGGGCCAGGGTGAAAAACTGTTTTTT.

This clonotype is termed medium-sized. V and J are TRBV5-1 and TRBJ2-1; a weak D match, TRBD2 (6 bases). V lost 4 bases and J lost 0, with 11 bases in between. This CDR3 is built from 15 residues. CDR1 is SGHRS, CDR2 YFSETQ, per germline. CDR3 coding DNA: TGCGCCAGCAGCCGGGACGGGAGCTCCTACAATGAGCAGTTCTTC. Translation gives CASSRDGSSYNEQFF.

V and J are TRBV19 and TRBJ2-1; perhaps D is TRBD1 or TRBD2 (6 bases each). Germline-derived CDR1 and CDR2 are LNHDA and SQIVND (reference sequence). Trimming cost V 5 bases and J 9 bases, with 17 bases left between them. The CDR3 runs 14 residues. CDR3 nucleotide sequence: TGTGCCAGTAGTTTGGTCGGGGGCGCTGGTGAGCAGTTCTTC. Translated: CASSLVGGAGEQFF.

The chain joins TRBV20-1 to TRBJ2-1; D may be TRBD2 (5 bases). CDR1 DFQATT and CDR2 SNEGSKA come from the germline V gene (reference sequence). This CDR3 has 12 amino acids. Trimming cost V 7 bases and J 5 bases, with 12 bases left between them. The CDR3 nucleotides read TGCAGTGGGCAGAGCGGAGACAATGAGCAGTTCTTC. Residues: CSGQSGDNEQFF.

This clonotype was seen more than once but under ten times. The chain employs TRBV5-1 and TRBJ2-1, with TRBD2 matching over 12 bases. The CDR3 length is 15 residues. The germline V gene encodes CDR1 SGHRS and CDR2 YFSETQ. V lost 2 bases, J lost 7 bases, and 4 bases stayed unmatched. This CDR3 is CASSFGTSGHNEQFF. In DNA form, the CDR3 reads TGCGCCAGCAGCTTCGGGACTAGCGGGCATAATGAGCAGTTCTTC.

This clonotype ranks as large (0.1 to 1%). The chain is built from TRBV6-5 and TRBJ2-5; D is unresolved. V gave up 0 bases and J gave up 1 base, with 6 bases separating them. The CDR3 totals 14 residues. Germline CDR1 reads MNHEY; CDR2 reads SVGAGI. The CDR3 bases are TGTGCCAGCAGTTACTCCCCTGTCCAAGAGACCCAGTACTTC. The encoded protein is CASSYSPVQETQYF.

The rearrangement joins TRBV29-1 to TRBJ2-3; D may be TRBD1 (6 bases). The CDR3 runs 14 residues. The V gene's germline CDR1 is SQVTM and CDR2 ANQGSEA. The V gene lost 3 bases and the J gene lost 4 bases, with 14 bases spanning the gap. CDR3 nucleotide sequence: TGCAGCGTTGAGGCGGTGGGGGCCTCAGATACGCAGTATTTT. It specifies CSVEAVGASDTQYF.

This clonotype occurred a few times. V is TRBV20-1 and J is TRBJ1-1; D perhaps matches TRBD1 (5 bases). Trimming shortened V by 5 bases and J by 4 bases, and 14 bases separated the two germline ends. The germline CDR1 and CDR2 sequences are DFQATT and SNEGSKA (reference sequence). The CDR3 extends over 13 amino acids. CDR3 sequence (DNA): TGCAGTGCTTGGGACCAGCACGGCACTGAAGCTTTCTTT. This translates into CSAWDQHGTEAFF.